This T cell receptor beta chain comes out of a study of blood T cell repertoires in COVID-19. Study context: From T cells, B-cell-depleted T cells, or PBMCs came the material, which was cDNA or gDNA.

Trimming cost V 0 bases and J 4 bases, with 15 bases left between them. The germline V gene encodes CDR1 MNHEY and CDR2 SVGAGI. The CDR3 is made up of 16 amino acids. Generated by immunoSEQ multiplex PCR, the TCRdb table keeps only in-frame clones and is missing some. The data show approximately 54,000 clones, 81% seen once. Source material: peripheral blood. The genes are TRBV6-5 and TRBJ1-1; tentative D call: TRBD1 (6 bases). This TCR came from a woman aged 55-75 years with acute or convalescent COVID-19. CDR3 sequence: CASSYSLGRGGTEAFF. The CDR3 DNA reads TGTGCCAGCAGTTACTCCCTTGGGAGGGGGGGCACTGAAGCTTTCTTT.